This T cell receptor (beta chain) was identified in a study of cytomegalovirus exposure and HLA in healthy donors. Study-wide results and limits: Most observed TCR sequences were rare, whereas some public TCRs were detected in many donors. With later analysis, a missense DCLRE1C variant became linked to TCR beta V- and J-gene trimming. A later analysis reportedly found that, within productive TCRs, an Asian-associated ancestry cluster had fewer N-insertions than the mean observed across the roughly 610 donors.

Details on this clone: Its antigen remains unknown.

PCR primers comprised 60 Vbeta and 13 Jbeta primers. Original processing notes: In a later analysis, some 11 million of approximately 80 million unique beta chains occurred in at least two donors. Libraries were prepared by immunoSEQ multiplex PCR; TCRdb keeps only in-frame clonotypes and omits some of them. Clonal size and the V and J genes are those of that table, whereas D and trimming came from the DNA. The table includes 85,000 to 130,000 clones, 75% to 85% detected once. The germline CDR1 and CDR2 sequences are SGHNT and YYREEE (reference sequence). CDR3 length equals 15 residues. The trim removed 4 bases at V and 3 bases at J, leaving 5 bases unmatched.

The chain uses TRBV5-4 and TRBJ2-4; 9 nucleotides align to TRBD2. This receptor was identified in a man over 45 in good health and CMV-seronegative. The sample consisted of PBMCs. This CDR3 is CASSLAGLGKNIQYF. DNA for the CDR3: TGTGCCAGCAGCCTAGCGGGGCTGGGCAAAAACATTCAGTACTTC.